This record covers a single TCR beta chain. This record belongs to a study of control samples from healthy donors and cancer patients. The assay was immunoSEQ multiplex PCR, and TCRdb's table has in-frame clones only and misses some. Here the sample spans approximately 79,000 clones, around 91% being singletons. With V trimmed by 6 bases and J by 6 bases, 9 bases remained unmatched. Per the germline V gene, CDR1 is SGHDT and CDR2 is YYEEEE. The CDR3 covers 15 residues. The sequenced material came from blood. The sequence came from a man aged 50-60 years in good health. The J gene is TRBJ2-1, the V gene TRBV5-6, with 10 bases that match TRBD1. The CDR3 here is CASIRQGAASNEQFF. CDR3 DNA: TGTGCCAGCATTCGACAGGGGGCAGCCTCCAATGAGCAGTTCTTC.